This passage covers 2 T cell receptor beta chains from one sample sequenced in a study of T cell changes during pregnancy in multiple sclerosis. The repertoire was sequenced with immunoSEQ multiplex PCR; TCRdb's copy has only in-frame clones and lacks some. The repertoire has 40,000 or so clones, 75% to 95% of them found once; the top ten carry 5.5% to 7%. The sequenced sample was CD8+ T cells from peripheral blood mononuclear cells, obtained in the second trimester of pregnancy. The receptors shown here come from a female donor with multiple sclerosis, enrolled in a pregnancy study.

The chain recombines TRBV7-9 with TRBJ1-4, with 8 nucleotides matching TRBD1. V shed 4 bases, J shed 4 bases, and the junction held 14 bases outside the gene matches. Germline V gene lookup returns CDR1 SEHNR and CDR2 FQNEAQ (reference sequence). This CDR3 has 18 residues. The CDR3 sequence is CASSSPPGQGNFNEKLFF. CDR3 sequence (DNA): TGTGCCAGCAGCTCACCGCCCGGACAGGGAAACTTTAATGAAAAACTGTTTTTT.

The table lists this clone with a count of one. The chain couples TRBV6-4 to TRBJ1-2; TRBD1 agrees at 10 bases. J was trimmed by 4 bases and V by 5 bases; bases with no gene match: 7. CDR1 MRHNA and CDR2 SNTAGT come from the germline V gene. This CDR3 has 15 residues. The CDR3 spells CASSKTGGEGYGYTF. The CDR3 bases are TGTGCCAGCAGTAAGACAGGGGGCGAGGGCTATGGCTACACCTTC.